What follows are 26 T cell receptor beta chains derived from one specimen sequenced in a study of blood T cell repertoires in COVID-19. Clones were read by immunoSEQ multiplex PCR, and TCRdb kept only the in-frame ones, dropping some. Here the sample spans tens of thousands of clones, less than 95% being singletons. The specimen was peripheral blood. The receptors here all came from a woman between 45 and 65 years old in a cohort sampled during active COVID-19.

CDR3 sequence: CASSQETRGRDGYTF. The DNA for the CDR3 is TGCGCCAGCAGCCAAGAGACCAGGGGGCGGGATGGCTACACCTTC. The J gene is TRBJ1-2, the V gene TRBV4-1; 8 nucleotides agree with TRBD1. CDR1 is MGHRA and CDR2 is YSYEKL in the germline V gene. CDR3 length: 15 amino acids. The ends lost 0 bases at V and 6 bases at J; junction bases unmatched: 6.

This clone was observed a single time. V gene TRBV28 combines with J gene TRBJ1-4, with D unclear. Trimming shortened V by 3 bases and J by 6 bases, and 5 bases separated the two germline ends. Germline CDR1 is MDHEN and CDR2 is SYDVKM. This CDR3 contains 12 residues. The CDR3 DNA reads TGTGCCAGCAGTTTCGGAGATGAAAAACTGTTTTTT. This translates into CASSFGDEKLFF.

The chain joins TRBV19 to TRBJ2-1; 7 bases fit TRBD1. CDR1 and CDR2 (germline): LNHDA, SQIVND (reference sequence). The V gene end was trimmed by 3 bases and the J gene end by 5 bases; junction bases not matched to a gene: 7. The CDR3 length is 15 residues. The CDR3 reads CASSIQGVEDNEQFF. The DNA for the CDR3 is TGTGCCAGTAGTATTCAGGGGGTTGAAGACAATGAGCAGTTCTTC. Looking up the rest from reference TRBV19 and TRBJ2-1 gives the full variable domain: DGGITQSPKYLFRKEGQNVTLSCEQNLNHDAMYWYRQDPGQGLRLIYYSQIVNDFQKGDIAEGYSVSREKKESFPLTVTSAQKNPTAFYLCASSIQGVEDNEQFFGPGTRLTVL.

The chain carries TRBV5-4 and TRBJ2-7; 9 bases map to TRBD1. The CDR3 spans 16 residues. Trimming removed 4 bases from V and 5 bases from J; junction bases left unmatched: 13. The germline V gene has CDR1 SGHNT and CDR2 YYREEE (reference sequence). In DNA form, the CDR3 reads TGTGCCAGCAGCCCCCCCGGACAGGGGAGGAGGAACGAGCAGTACTTC. Amino acid sequence: CASSPPGQGRRNEQYF.

This clone was found once. The gene calls are TRBV10-1 and TRBJ1-1; tentatively, D is TRBD1 (6 bases). The germline V gene encodes CDR1 WNHNN and CDR2 SYGVQD (reference sequence). This CDR3 region has 14 residues. Trimming removed 6 bases at V and 2 bases at J, with 13 bases between. The CDR3 nucleotides are TGCGCCAGCAGCGTCGGACAGTTTAACACTGAAGCTTTCTTT. Translating it yields CASSVGQFNTEAFF.

V is TRBV6-5 and J is TRBJ2-7; perhaps TRBD2 as D (6 bases). The length of the CDR3 is 14 residues. Germline CDR1 MNHEY, CDR2 SVGAGI. Trimming removed 5 bases from V and 6 bases from J, with 17 bases in between. The CDR3 region is CASSRDSRTTEQYF. The CDR3 DNA follows: TGTGCCAGCAGTCGGGACTCCCGGACCACCGAGCAGTACTTC.

V is TRBV6-4 and J is TRBJ1-5, with D perhaps matching TRBD1 (5 bases). V lost 3 bases, J lost 5 bases, and 11 bases lay in between. Germline CDR1 and CDR2: MRHNA and SNTAGT. The CDR3 is made up of 14 amino acids. In DNA, the CDR3 is TGTGCCAGCAGTGAGGCGGGGGGGGATCAGCCCCAGCATTTT. This codes for CASSEAGGDQPQHF.

The V and J genes are TRBV19 and TRBJ2-2, with D tentatively TRBD2 (5 bases). V was clipped by 1 base and J by 5 bases, with 5 bases between them. The germline CDR1 and CDR2 sequences are LNHDA and SQIVND (reference sequence). CDR3 size: 13 residues. This CDR3 reads CASSIAGTGELFF. As DNA, the CDR3 is TGTGCCAGTAGTATAGCGGGGACCGGGGAGCTGTTTTTT. The full variable domain, completed using reference TRBV19 and TRBJ2-2, is DGGITQSPKYLFRKEGQNVTLSCEQNLNHDAMYWYRQDPGQGLRLIYYSQIVNDFQKGDIAEGYSVSREKKESFPLTVTSAQKNPTAFYLCASSIAGTGELFFGEGSRLTVL.

This chain links TRBV3-1 (or the pseudogene TRBV3-2) with TRBJ2-5; D gene uncertain. CDR3 size: 13 residues. Germline V CDR1 and CDR2: LGHDT, YNNKEL (reference sequence). The V and J ends lost 0 bases and 6 bases respectively, with 8 bases between them. In nucleotides, the CDR3 is TGTGCCAGCAGCCAAGAATATAGAAAGACCCAGTACTTC. Its translation: CASSQEYRKTQYF.

The rearrangement joins TRBV2 to TRBJ1-5; 7 nucleotides match TRBD1. Unmatched junction bases numbered 5, after V lost 3 bases and J lost 6 bases. The CDR3 contains 14 residues. The V gene's germline CDR1 is SNHLY and CDR2 FYNNEI. In nucleotides, the CDR3 is TGTGCCAGCAGTGAGCAGGGGGGTTCTCAGCCCCAGCATTTT. Translated, it gives CASSEQGGSQPQHF.

The chain links TRBV7-9 to TRBJ2-5; 9 bases fit TRBD2. This CDR3 is 15 amino acids long. V shed 4 bases and J 3 bases; nucleotides not matched to a gene: 6. The germline gives CDR1 SEHNR, CDR2 FQNEAQ (reference sequence). CDR3: CASSSLGLAKETQYF. The CDR3 nucleotides read TGTGCCAGCAGCTCCCTCGGACTAGCGAAAGAGACCCAGTACTTC.

This clone was observed once. The genes are TRBV3-1 (or the pseudogene TRBV3-2) and TRBJ1-1, with D unresolved. Trimming stripped 3 bases from V and 4 bases from J, with 9 bases between. Germline V gene sequence: CDR1 LGHDT, CDR2 YNNKEL (reference sequence). The CDR3 runs to 13 residues. CDR3 sequence (DNA): TGTGCCAGCAGCCAGTGGTACGGCACTGAAGCTTTCTTT. It codes for CASSQWYGTEAFF.

The chain carries TRBV19 and TRBJ2-7; tentative D call: TRBD2 (6 bases). The CDR3 covers 13 residues. Germline V lookup: CDR1 LNHDA, CDR2 SQIVND (reference sequence). V shed 5 bases and J shed 10 bases, with 18 bases lying between them. CDR3 sequence reads: CASSLPWPGLQYF. The CDR3, as DNA: TGTGCCAGTAGTTTGCCCTGGCCGGGACTCCAGTACTTC. Complete variable domain (other parts from reference TRBV19 and TRBJ2-7): DGGITQSPKYLFRKEGQNVTLSCEQNLNHDAMYWYRQDPGQGLRLIYYSQIVNDFQKGDIAEGYSVSREKKESFPLTVTSAQKNPTAFYLCASSLPWPGLQYFGPGTRLTVT.

The chain recombines TRBV28 with TRBJ1-1; tentative D call: TRBD1 (6 bases). Germline V gene sequence: CDR1 MDHEN, CDR2 SYDVKM. V was shortened by 6 bases and J by 4 bases, with 18 bases between the two germline ends. The CDR3 is 15 residues long. The CDR3 here is CASSSPGGGGTEAFF. The CDR3 region has the DNA TGTGCCAGCAGCTCTCCTGGGGGCGGCGGCACTGAAGCTTTCTTT.

The chain links TRBV7-2 to TRBJ2-3; 12 bases map to TRBD2. Germline CDR1 is SGHTA and CDR2 is FQGNSA. V gave up 11 bases and J gave up 2 bases; unmatched junction bases: 8. The CDR3 covers 15 residues. Here the CDR3 reads CAGASGRAPTDTQYF. As DNA, the CDR3 is TGTGCCGGGGCTAGCGGGAGGGCCCCCACAGATACGCAGTATTTT.

V gene TRBV10-2 combines with J gene TRBJ2-1; 10 bases map to TRBD2. The CDR3 sequence is 15 residues long. V lost 3 bases and J lost 3; bases outside the gene matches: 2. CDR1 and CDR2 (germline): WSHSY, SAAADI. CDR3 sequence: CASSEGLADYNEQFF. The CDR3 DNA follows: TGCGCCAGCAGTGAAGGACTAGCGGACTACAATGAGCAGTTCTTC.

Regarding this clone: Relative to the germline gene, one junction end is altered; a read error may explain this. The genes are TRBV3-1 (or the pseudogene TRBV3-2) and TRBJ2-1; 12 bases are shared with TRBD2. Germline loops: CDR1 LGHDT, CDR2 YNNKEL (reference sequence). CDR3 length: 14 residues. The CDR3 is CASSQASTSGGLVF. The CDR3 DNA follows: TGTGCCAGCAGCCAAGCTTCGACTAGCGGGGGTCTAGTCTTC.

The CDR3 sequence is CASSWTGKTEAFF. The CDR3 DNA reads TGTGCCAGCAGTTGGACAGGGAAAACTGAAGCTTTCTTT. The gene calls are TRBV6-6 and TRBJ1-1; 8 positions match TRBD1. This CDR3 has 13 amino acids. V trimming: 4 bases; J trimming: 5 bases; junction bases outside the gene matches: 3. Germline V gene lookup returns CDR1 MNHNY and CDR2 SVGAGI (reference sequence).

The rearrangement joins TRBV18 to TRBJ1-1; D perhaps matches TRBD1 (6 bases). Germline V gene lookup returns CDR1 KGHSH and CDR2 LQKENI. This CDR3 comprises 18 residues. V lost 1 base and J lost 2, with 20 bases in between. CDR3 loop: CASSPQYRVSGSNTEAFF. Here the CDR3 DNA reads TGTGCCAGCTCACCACAATACAGGGTGTCGGGAAGCAACACTGAAGCTTTCTTT.

The chain links TRBV6-5 to TRBJ2-7; 9 positions match TRBD2. Per the germline V gene, CDR1 is MNHEY and CDR2 is SVGAGI. The CDR3 is 15 residues long. The V and J ends lost 6 bases and 0 bases, in that order; junction bases with no gene match: 6. This CDR3 reads CASRGAGGLSYEQYF. The CDR3 nucleotides read TGTGCCAGCAGGGGAGCGGGAGGACTCTCCTACGAGCAGTACTTC.

V gene TRBV3-1 (or the pseudogene TRBV3-2) combines with J gene TRBJ2-5; TRBD2 aligns across 9 bases. The CDR3 totals 16 residues. The V and J ends lost 1 base and 5 bases, in that order; junction bases with no gene match: 8. The V gene's germline CDR1 is LGHDT and CDR2 YNNKEL (reference sequence). CDR3 sequence: CASSQGVAGEWETQYF. CDR3 sequence (DNA): TGTGCCAGCAGCCAAGGGGTAGCGGGAGAGTGGGAGACCCAGTACTTC.

The chain couples TRBV5-1 to TRBJ1-1; tentative D call: TRBD1 (5 bases). Trimming took off 4 bases at V and 4 bases at J, with 14 bases between the two ends. Germline V gene sequence: CDR1 SGHRS, CDR2 YFSETQ. The CDR3 is 14 residues long. CDR3 sequence (DNA): TGCGCCAGCAGCCCAGGGCAGGGAGGCACTGAAGCTTTCTTT. This translates into CASSPGQGGTEAFF.

CDR3 amino acids: CASNRIAGASGANVLTF. CDR3 DNA sequence: TGTGCCAGCAATAGAATAGCGGGGGCCTCTGGGGCCAACGTCCTGACTTTC. The gene calls are TRBV28 and TRBJ2-6; 9 nucleotides align to TRBD2. CDR3 length equals 17 residues. Germline V gene sequence: CDR1 MDHEN, CDR2 SYDVKM. The V segment lost 7 bases and the J segment 0 bases; nucleotides outside the gene matches: 7.

The chain couples TRBV28 to TRBJ2-2; 9 positions agree with TRBD1. This CDR3 contains 17 residues. Germline values: CDR1 MDHEN, CDR2 SYDVKM. The V gene end was trimmed by 6 bases and the J gene end by 4 bases; junction bases not matched to a gene: 12. The CDR3 nucleotides read TGTGCCAGCAGGTGGGGAGGTGGACAGGGGAGCACCGGGGAGCTGTTTTTT. Its translation is CASRWGGGQGSTGELFF. Drawing the rest from reference TRBV28 and TRBJ2-2, the complete variable domain is DVKVTQSSRYLVKRTGEKVFLECVQDMDHENMFWYRQDPGLGLRLIYFSYDVKMKEKGDIPEGYSVSREKKERFSLILESASTNQTSMYLCASRWGGGQGSTGELFFGEGSRLTVL.

The V and J genes are TRBV18 and TRBJ2-2; no clear D. V lost 1 base and J 7 bases, leaving 19 bases between the germline ends. This CDR3 is built from 17 residues. The germline V gene has CDR1 KGHSH and CDR2 LQKENI. CDR3 sequence: CASSPQQTGRTGGELFF. The CDR3 DNA sequence: TGTGCCAGCTCACCACAACAAACGGGTCGAACGGGCGGGGAGCTGTTTTTT.

This clone was detected only once. V gene TRBV9 combines with J gene TRBJ2-5, with TRBD1 as a possible D gene (6 bases). This CDR3 region has 14 residues. Germline V gene data show CDR1 as SGDLS and CDR2 as YYNGEE. Deletions cut 3 bases from V and 0 bases from J, with 9 bases between. CDR3 DNA sequence: TGTGCCAGCAGCGATACAGGGTACCAAGAGACCCAGTACTTC. Translated, it gives CASSDTGYQETQYF. Looking up the rest from reference TRBV9 and TRBJ2-5 gives the full variable domain: DSGVTQTPKHLITATGQRVTLRCSPRSGDLSVYWYQQSLDQGLQFLIQYYNGEERAKGNILERFSAQQFPDLHSELNLSSLELGDSALYFCASSDTGYQETQYFGPGTRLLVL.